What follows are 18 T cell receptor beta chains derived from one specimen sequenced in a study of blood T cell repertoires in COVID-19 (dated by TCRdb to about 2020). The library came from the immunoSEQ multiplex PCR assay. The source is immuneACCESS, and TCRdb retained only in-frame sequences with V and J called. Part of the clones is not carried over; for the studies checked, unresolved V genes explain less than half of this, and the remainder is unexplained. This sample is represented by around 70,000 clones; 84% of them were singletons. The top ten hold approximately 35% of the sample. The sequencing sample was made of peripheral blood. The receptors were sampled from a man between 65 and 85 years old with acute or convalescent COVID-19.

The CDR3 coding sequence is TGTGCCAGCAGTTACCCCTCCGAGCAGTACTTC. This gives the protein CASSYPSEQYF. The chain joins TRBV6-2 or TRBV6-3 to TRBJ2-7; D not certain. V was pared by 2 bases and J by 6 bases, with 5 bases between. The germline V gene has CDR1 MNHEY and CDR2 SVGEGT. The CDR3 runs 11 residues.

The V call is TRBV5-1, the J call TRBJ2-2; D is perhaps TRBD2 (6 bases). The V and J ends lost 5 bases and 2 bases respectively, with 10 bases between them. From germline, CDR1 is SGHRS and CDR2 YFSETQ. The CDR3 covers 14 residues. The CDR3 region is CASRRDSNTGELFF. CDR3 DNA: TGCGCCAGCAGGAGGGACTCCAACACCGGGGAGCTGTTTTTT.

The V gene is TRBV18, the J gene TRBJ1-1; D ambiguous. V was clipped by 3 bases and J by 2 bases, with 10 bases between them. This CDR3 contains 14 residues. Germline V lookup: CDR1 KGHSH, CDR2 LQKENI. The DNA for the CDR3 is TGTGCCAGCTCACCGTTAGAAGTTAACACTGAAGCTTTCTTT. Its translation: CASSPLEVNTEAFF.

The chain has TRBV7-2 and TRBJ2-4; 9 bases map to TRBD1. V lost 6 bases to trimming and J lost 9 bases; unmatched junction nucleotides: 6. The CDR3 has 13 residues. Germline lookup yields CDR1 SGHTA and CDR2 FQGNSA. As DNA, the CDR3 is TGTGCCAGCAGTAACGGGGACAGGGTCATTCAGTACTTC. Translated, it gives CASSNGDRVIQYF.

This chain links TRBV2 with TRBJ2-7, with 11 nucleotides matching TRBD1. Per the germline V gene, CDR1 is SNHLY and CDR2 is FYNNEI. The V and J ends lost 6 bases and 7 bases, in that order; junction bases with no gene match: 8. The CDR3 is made up of 14 amino acids. The CDR3 loop is CASRPGQGGKEQYF. The DNA for the CDR3 is TGTGCCAGCAGGCCGGGACAGGGGGGAAAGGAGCAGTACTTC.

This chain joins TRBV7-2 and TRBJ1-1; a weak D match, TRBD1 (5 bases). This CDR3 is 15 amino acids long. V was cut by 4 bases and J by 1 base, with 13 bases left in between. Germline CDR1 reads SGHTA; CDR2 reads FQGNSA. The CDR3 here is CASSSQIQGNTEAFF. The DNA for the CDR3 is TGTGCCAGCAGCTCTCAAATTCAGGGGAACACTGAAGCTTTCTTT.

The genes are TRBV5-5 and TRBJ2-7; D unresolved. Germline assignment: CDR1 SGHKS and CDR2 YYEKEE (reference sequence). The V and J ends lost 5 bases and 0 bases respectively, with 6 bases between them. The CDR3 sequence is 12 residues long. In nucleotides, the CDR3 is TGTGCCAGCAGGAGTGTCTCCTACGAGCAGTACTTC. Residues: CASRSVSYEQYF.

The chain combines TRBV24-1 with TRBJ2-1; TRBD1 agrees at 8 bases. Trimming cost V 4 bases and J 7 bases; bases outside gene matches: 8. Germline-derived CDR1 and CDR2 are KGHDR and SFDVKD. There are 15 residues in the CDR3. The CDR3 coding sequence is TGTGCCACCAGTGACCCGGCGACAGGGGCAAATGAGCAGTTCTTC. It translates to CATSDPATGANEQFF.

The J gene is TRBJ1-6, the V gene TRBV5-8; D gene uncertain. The CDR3 length is 16 residues. Germline CDR1 is SGHTS and CDR2 is YDEGEE. Trimming removed 3 bases from V and 0 bases from J, with 10 bases in between. The CDR3 is CASSWAGSSYNSPLHF. The CDR3 DNA follows: TGTGCCAGCAGCTGGGCCGGGAGCTCCTATAATTCACCCCTCCACTTT.

The CDR3 protein is CASSVSGGPTDTQYF. The CDR3 bases are TGTGCCAGCAGCGTATCGGGGGGCCCCACAGATACGCAGTATTTT. The chain recombines TRBV9 with TRBJ2-3; TRBD2 is a possible D gene (7 bases). V lost 1 base and J lost 2, with 11 bases in between. The CDR3 length is 15 residues. Germline V gene lookup returns CDR1 SGDLS and CDR2 YYNGEE.

This clone was seen only once. The V call is TRBV7-3, the J call TRBJ2-2; 9 bases are shared with TRBD1. The CDR3 runs 17 residues. In germline, CDR1 is SGHTA, CDR2 FQGTGA. After removal of 1 base from V and 5 bases from J, the junction contained 8 bases not matched to a gene. As DNA, the CDR3 is TGTGCCAGCAGCTTAAGGATTTCGGGACAGGGTACCGGGGAGCTGTTTTTT. This codes for CASSLRISGQGTGELFF. Based on the CDR3 plus reference TRBV7-3 and TRBJ2-2, the full variable domain is GAGVSQTPSNKVTEKGKYVELRCDPISGHTALYWYRQSLGQGPEFLIYFQGTGAADDSGLPNDRFFAVRPEGSVSTLKIQRTERGDSAVYLCASSLRISGQGTGELFFGEGSRLTVL.

This sequence joins TRBV3-1 (or the pseudogene TRBV3-2) and TRBJ2-5; 7 nucleotides line up with TRBD2. CDR3 length: 13 amino acids. Germline assignment: CDR1 LGHDT and CDR2 YNNKEL (reference sequence). With 3 bases clipped from V and 5 bases from J, the junction kept 3 bases outside the gene matches. CDR3 residues: CASSHGLGETQYF. The CDR3 nucleotides read TGTGCCAGCAGCCATGGACTAGGGGAGACCCAGTACTTC.

This rearrangement joins TRBV5-1 to TRBJ2-5, with D maybe TRBD1 (7 bases). Germline V lookup: CDR1 SGHRS, CDR2 YFSETQ. The CDR3 spans 15 residues. V lost 0 bases to trimming and J lost 5 bases, with 14 bases between them. In DNA, the CDR3 is TGCGCCAGCAGCTTGGGACAGGGACTGCAGGAGACCCAGTACTTC. Protein sequence: CASSLGQGLQETQYF. Drawing the rest from reference TRBV5-1 and TRBJ2-5, the complete variable domain is KAGVTQTPRYLIKTRGQQVTLSCSPISGHRSVSWYQQTPGQGLQFLFEYFSETQRNKGNFPGRFSGRQFSNSRSEMNVSTLELGDSALYLCASSLGQGLQETQYFGPGTRLLVL.

The V gene is TRBV19, the J gene TRBJ2-7, with 8 bases aligning to TRBD2. With 9 bases clipped from V and 0 bases from J, the junction kept 4 bases outside the gene matches. Germline assignment: CDR1 LNHDA and CDR2 SQIVND (reference sequence). The CDR3 contains 13 residues. CDR3: CARREDSSYEQYF. CDR3 DNA: TGTGCCAGGCGGGAGGACAGCTCCTACGAGCAGTACTTC.

The genes are TRBV5-6 and TRBJ1-5, with TRBD1 matching over 11 bases. From germline, CDR1 is SGHDT and CDR2 YYEEEE. Trimming at V came to 0 bases and at J to 7 bases, leaving 6 bases not matched to a gene. The CDR3 runs 16 residues. The CDR3 region is CASSLGTGGSWQPQHF. CDR3 nucleotides: TGTGCCAGCAGCTTGGGGACAGGGGGCTCGTGGCAGCCCCAGCATTTT. The full variable domain, with the rest looked up from reference TRBV5-6 and TRBJ1-5, is DAGVTQSPTHLIKTRGQQVTLRCSPKSGHDTVSWYQQALGQGPQFIFQYYEEEERQRGNFPDRFSGHQFPNYSSELNVNALLLGDSALYLCASSLGTGGSWQPQHFGDGTRLSIL.

This clone was observed a handful of times. The chain uses TRBV5-6 and TRBJ2-7, with D unclear. This CDR3 region has 12 residues. CDR1 is SGHDT and CDR2 is YYEEEE in the germline V gene. Trimming pared 3 bases from V and 3 bases from J, leaving 7 bases between. The CDR3 DNA reads TGTGCCAGCAGCTGGAGCGACTACGAGCAGTACTTC. Protein sequence: CASSWSDYEQYF.

The table lists this clone with a few counts. The chain joins TRBV7-9 to TRBJ1-1, with TRBD1 identical over 9 bases. Trimming at V came to 6 bases and at J to 11 bases, leaving 10 bases not matched to a gene. The CDR3 extends over 13 amino acids. Germline-derived CDR1 and CDR2 are SEHNR and FQNEAQ (reference sequence). CDR3 in DNA: TGTGCCAGCAGGCAACCCGATGGACAGGGGGCTTTCTTT. Protein sequence: CASRQPDGQGAFF.

The rearrangement uses TRBV27 and TRBJ2-2, with unresolved D. Germline V gene data show CDR1 as MNHEY and CDR2 as SMNVEV (reference sequence). The CDR3 totals 13 residues. CDR3 DNA sequence: TGTACAACCAGGCTACCGAACACCGGGGAGCTGTTTTTT. This gives the protein CTTRLPNTGELFF.